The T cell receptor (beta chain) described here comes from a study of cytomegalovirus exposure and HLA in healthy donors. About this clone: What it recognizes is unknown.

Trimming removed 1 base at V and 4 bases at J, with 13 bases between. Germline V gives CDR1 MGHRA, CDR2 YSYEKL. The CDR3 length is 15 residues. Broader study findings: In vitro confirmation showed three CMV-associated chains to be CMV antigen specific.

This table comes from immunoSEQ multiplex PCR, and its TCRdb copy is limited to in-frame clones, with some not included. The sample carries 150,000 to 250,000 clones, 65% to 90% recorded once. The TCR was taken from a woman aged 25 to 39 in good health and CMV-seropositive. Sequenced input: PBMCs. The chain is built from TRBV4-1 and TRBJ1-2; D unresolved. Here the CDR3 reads CASSQAGDVGYGYTF. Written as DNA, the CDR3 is TGCGCCAGCAGCCAAGCCGGAGACGTGGGCTATGGCTACACCTTC.